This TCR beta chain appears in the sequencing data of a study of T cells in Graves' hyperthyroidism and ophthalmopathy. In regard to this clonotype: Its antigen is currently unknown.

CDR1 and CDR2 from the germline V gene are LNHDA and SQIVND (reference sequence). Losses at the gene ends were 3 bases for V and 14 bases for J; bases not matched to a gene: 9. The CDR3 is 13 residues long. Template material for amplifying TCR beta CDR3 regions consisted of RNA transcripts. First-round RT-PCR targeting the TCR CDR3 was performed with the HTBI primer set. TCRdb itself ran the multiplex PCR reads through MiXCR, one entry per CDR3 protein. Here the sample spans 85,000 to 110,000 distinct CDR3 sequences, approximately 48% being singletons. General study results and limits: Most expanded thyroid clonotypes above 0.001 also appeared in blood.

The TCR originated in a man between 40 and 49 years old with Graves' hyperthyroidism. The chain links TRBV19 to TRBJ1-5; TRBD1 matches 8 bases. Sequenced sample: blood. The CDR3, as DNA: TGTGCCAGTAGTATCGCAGGGGGCGTCTACGAGCATTTT. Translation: CASSIAGGVYEHF.